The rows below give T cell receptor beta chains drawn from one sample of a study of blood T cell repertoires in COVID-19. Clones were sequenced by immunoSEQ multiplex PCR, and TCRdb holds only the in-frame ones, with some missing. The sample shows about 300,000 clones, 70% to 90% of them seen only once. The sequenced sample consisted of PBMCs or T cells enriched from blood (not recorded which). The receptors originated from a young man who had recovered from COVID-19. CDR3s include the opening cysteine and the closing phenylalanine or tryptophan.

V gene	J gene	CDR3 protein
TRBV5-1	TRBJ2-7	CASRRGDSYEQYF
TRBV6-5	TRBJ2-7	CASSYSKAQGANEQYF
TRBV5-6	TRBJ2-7	CASSLLQGGFEQYF
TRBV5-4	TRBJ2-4	CASSLPRRDGNIQYF
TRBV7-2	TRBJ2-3	CASSRGLADTQYF
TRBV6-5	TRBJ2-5	CASSYGGQGFRETQYF
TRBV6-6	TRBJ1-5	CASRIQGINQPQHF
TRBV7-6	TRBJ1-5	CASSLSGGGNQPQHF
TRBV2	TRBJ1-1	CASSENSETGLGNTEAFF
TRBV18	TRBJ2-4	CASSPGTTGTSGRNIQYF
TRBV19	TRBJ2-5	CASCGSGAGPGETQYF
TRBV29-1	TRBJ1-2	CSVDKNLKTGNGYTF
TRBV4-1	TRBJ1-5	CASSQDRGRDYQPQHF
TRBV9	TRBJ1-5	CASSVRTTDQPQHF
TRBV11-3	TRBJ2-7	CASSPRGGGPYEQYF
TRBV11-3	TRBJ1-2	CASSLVGTGANYGYTF
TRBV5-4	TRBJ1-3	CASTPGPISGNTIYF
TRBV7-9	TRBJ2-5	CASSPTSGQETQYF
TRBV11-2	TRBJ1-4	CASSREGGIGEKLFF
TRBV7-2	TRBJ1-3	CASSLVGTVSGNTIYF
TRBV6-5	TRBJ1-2	CASSLGTGEAGYTF
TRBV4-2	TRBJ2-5	CASSQGLAGGQNQETQYF
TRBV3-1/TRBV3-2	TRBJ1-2	CASSQEQGAGRIYGYTF
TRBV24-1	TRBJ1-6	CATSGGWEGSPLHF
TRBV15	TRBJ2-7	CATSRGSSGVTSSYEQYF
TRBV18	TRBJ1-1	CASSRDRANTEAFF
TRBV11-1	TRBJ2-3	CASSVGLGQAQYF
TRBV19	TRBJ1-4	CASTPGGQGSEKLFF
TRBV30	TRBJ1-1	CAWSVSGFTEAFF
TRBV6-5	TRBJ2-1	CASSYSLAGSHNEQFF
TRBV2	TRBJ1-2	CARRPTGDYGYTF
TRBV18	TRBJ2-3	CASSPFPVSSGVTDTQYF
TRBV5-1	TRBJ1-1	CASRRRGTGDGWNTEAFF
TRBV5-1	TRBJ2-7	CASSTGQGSYEQYF
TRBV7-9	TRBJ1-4	CASSLPGEKLFF
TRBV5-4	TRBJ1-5	CASSPDRGSNQPQHF
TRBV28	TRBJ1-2	CASSLRQDYGYTF
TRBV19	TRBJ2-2	CASRGTGRTGELFF
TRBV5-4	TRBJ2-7	CASSFRGGPLYEQYF
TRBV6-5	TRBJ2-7	CASRGQGISYEQYF
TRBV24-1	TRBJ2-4	CATSDSGAKNIQYF
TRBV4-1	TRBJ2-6	CASSPGLGANVLTF
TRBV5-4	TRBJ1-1	CASSRGQDKPNTEAFF
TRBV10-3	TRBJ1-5	CATGDRESNQPQHF
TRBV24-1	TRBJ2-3	CATSDLPGQGTDTQYF
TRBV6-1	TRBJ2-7	CASSENLGLAGVRSYEQYF
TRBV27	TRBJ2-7	CASRQGGAYEQYF
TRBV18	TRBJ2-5	CASSPPSKGLETQYF
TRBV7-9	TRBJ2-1	CASSFELAGWKGEQFF
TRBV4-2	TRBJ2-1	CASSQDGTSGGNEQFF
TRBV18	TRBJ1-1	CASSLRTGENTEAFF
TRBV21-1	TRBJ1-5	CASTGGQPQHF
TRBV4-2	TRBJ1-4	CASSPLRGGSGATNEKLFF